This TCR beta chain was sequenced for a study of radiation and T cells in renal cell carcinoma. Across the study: Nephrectomy followed 15 Gy stereotactic body radiation by 4 weeks. General study findings and limits: In blood, top tumor clones expanded by 2 weeks, shrinking by 4. Without pretreatment biopsies, baseline tumor clonotype presence was undetermined.

TCRdb keeps only in-frame clones here, not all; method: immunoSEQ multiplex PCR. Of 100,000 to 150,000 clones listed, about 88% are singletons. This CDR3 contains 14 residues. With 1 base removed from V and 1 base from J, the gap between germline ends came to 8 bases. Germline-derived CDR1 and CDR2 are SGHTA and FQGNSA. The time point here: blood 2 weeks post-SBRT. Treatment in this sample: 15 Gy SBRT to primary tumor, nephrectomy 4 weeks later. Serial blood draws occurred at baseline and 2 and 4 weeks post-SBRT. Details on this clone: What it binds is unknown.

This clonotype originated in a woman in her 70s with renal cell carcinoma. The rearrangement joins TRBV7-2 to TRBJ2-7; the D gene is possibly TRBD2 (5 bases). The source was blood, collected from a patient whose treatment included radiotherapy and nephrectomy. This CDR3 reads CASSLVSGSYEQYF. CDR3 in DNA: TGTGCCAGCAGCTTAGTATCGGGGTCCTACGAGCAGTACTTC.